The clone carrying this T cell receptor beta chain was observed a few times. These data originate in a study of blood T cell repertoires in COVID-19. On the study more broadly: Nucleic acid was either cDNA or gDNA, and it came from T cells, B-cell-depleted T cells, or PBMCs.

The CDR3 is 15 amino acids. Germline V CDR1 and CDR2: SGHAT, FQNNGV. After removal of 0 bases from V and 5 bases from J, the junction contained 5 bases not matched to a gene. Authors' methods: Counts of nucleated cells, estimated from reference gene primer amplification, were obtained. Using immunoSEQ multiplex PCR, the repertoire was profiled, and TCRdb retains in-frame clones only, with some absent. V and J calls and clone size follow that table, whereas D and trimming were derived from the DNA. The table shows approximately 250,000 clones, with about 82% occurring only once. Sequenced sample: peripheral blood. The rearrangement links TRBV11-2 to TRBJ2-3, with 7 nucleotides matching TRBD1. This clonotype was obtained from a woman aged 60-70 years with active or convalescent COVID-19. CDR3 DNA: TGTGCCAGCAGCTTAGATAATCGGGACAGAGATACGCAGTATTTT. This translates into CASSLDNRDRDTQYF.